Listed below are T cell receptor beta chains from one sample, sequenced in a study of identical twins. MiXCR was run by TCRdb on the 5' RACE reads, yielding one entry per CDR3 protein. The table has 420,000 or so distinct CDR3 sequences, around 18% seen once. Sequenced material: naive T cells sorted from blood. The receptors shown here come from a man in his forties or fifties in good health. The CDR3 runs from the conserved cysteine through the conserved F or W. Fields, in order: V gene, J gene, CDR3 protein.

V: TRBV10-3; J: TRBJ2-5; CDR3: CAISDYGTGVVVETQYF
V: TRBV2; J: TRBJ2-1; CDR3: CASSALGASGRNEQFF
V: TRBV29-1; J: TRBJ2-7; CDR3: CSVEDWEEQYF
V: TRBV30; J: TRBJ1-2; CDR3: CAWEGPDAPLANYGYTF
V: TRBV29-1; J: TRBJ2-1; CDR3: CSDTGEAYNEQFF
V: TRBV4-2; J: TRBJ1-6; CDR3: CASSPIGQGNSPLHF
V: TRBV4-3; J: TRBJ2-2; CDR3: CASSQDRHGLNTGELFF
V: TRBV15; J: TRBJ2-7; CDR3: CATSKAHRVGGEQYF
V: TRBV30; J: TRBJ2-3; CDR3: CAWSHSAGLATDTQYF
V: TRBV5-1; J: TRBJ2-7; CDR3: CASSSQGAGYEQYF
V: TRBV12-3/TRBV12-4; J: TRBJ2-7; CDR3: CASSLGRGNEQYF
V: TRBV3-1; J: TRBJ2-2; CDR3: CASSPGTTGELFF
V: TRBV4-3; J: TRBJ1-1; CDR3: CASSQDFAGSTEAFF
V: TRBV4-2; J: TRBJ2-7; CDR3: CASSQETGRVGEQYF
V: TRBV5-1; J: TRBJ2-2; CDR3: CASRSQGAPAGELFF
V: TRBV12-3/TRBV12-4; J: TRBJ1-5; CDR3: CASSLSGSAQPQHF
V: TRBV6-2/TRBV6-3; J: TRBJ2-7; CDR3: CASSYPEAGVSYEQYF
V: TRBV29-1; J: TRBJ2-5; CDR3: CTVRRQGETQYF
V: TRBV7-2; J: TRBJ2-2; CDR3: CASSPLRANTGELFF
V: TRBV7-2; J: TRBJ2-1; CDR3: CASSFTSGKNEQFF
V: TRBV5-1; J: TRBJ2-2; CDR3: CASSLVAGDHTRELFF
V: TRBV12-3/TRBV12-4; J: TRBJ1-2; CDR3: CASSFGLDRAYGYTF
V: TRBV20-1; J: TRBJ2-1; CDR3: CSARPQIMTVRHNEQFF
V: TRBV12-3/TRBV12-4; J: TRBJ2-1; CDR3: CASKIAVAGSEQFF
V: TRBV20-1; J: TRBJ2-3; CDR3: CSALHRGSSTDTQYF
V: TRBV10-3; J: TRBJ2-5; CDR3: CAISQGSAKWETQYF
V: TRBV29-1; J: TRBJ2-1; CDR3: CSAGQGMGEQFF
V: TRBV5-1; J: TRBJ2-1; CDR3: CASSLAGGNEQFF
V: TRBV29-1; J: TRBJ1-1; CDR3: CSVEISGTEAFF
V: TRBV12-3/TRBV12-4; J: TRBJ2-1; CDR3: CASSLALGGQTHEQFF
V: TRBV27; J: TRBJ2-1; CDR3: CASSTGVRSYNEQFF
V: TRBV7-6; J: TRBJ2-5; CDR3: CASSTLQETQYF
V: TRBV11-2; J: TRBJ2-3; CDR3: CASSSRTSGSVDTQYF
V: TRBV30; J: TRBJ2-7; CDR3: CAWSVTGGGYEQYF
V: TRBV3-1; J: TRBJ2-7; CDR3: CASSQRFYPLYEQYF
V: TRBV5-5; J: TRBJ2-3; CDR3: CASSLPLDTQYF
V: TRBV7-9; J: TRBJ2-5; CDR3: CASSLSGGTEETQYF
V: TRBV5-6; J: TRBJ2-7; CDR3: CASSDRDSFHEQYF
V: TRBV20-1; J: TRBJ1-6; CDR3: CSAHEEGPHNSPLHF
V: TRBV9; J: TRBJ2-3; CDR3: CASSVEQSRTDTQYF
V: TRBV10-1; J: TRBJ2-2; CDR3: CASSNRYTGNTGELFF
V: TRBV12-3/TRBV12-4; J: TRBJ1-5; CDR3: CASSLTGAQPQHF
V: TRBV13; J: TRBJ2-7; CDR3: CASSRGLAGPYEQYF
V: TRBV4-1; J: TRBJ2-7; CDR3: CASSQELIQYF